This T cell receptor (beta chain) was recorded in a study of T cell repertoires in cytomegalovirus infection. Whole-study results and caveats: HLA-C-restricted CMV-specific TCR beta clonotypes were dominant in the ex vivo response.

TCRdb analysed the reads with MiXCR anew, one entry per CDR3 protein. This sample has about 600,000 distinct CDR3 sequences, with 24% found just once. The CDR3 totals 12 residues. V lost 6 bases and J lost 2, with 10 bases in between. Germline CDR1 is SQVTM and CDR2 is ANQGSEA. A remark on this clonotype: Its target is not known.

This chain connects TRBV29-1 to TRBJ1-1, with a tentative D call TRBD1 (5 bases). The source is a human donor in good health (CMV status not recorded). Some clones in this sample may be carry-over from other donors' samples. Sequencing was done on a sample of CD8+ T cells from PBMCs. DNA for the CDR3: TGCAGCGTGGGGGGGGGAAACACTGAAGCTTTCTTT. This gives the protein CSVGGGNTEAFF.